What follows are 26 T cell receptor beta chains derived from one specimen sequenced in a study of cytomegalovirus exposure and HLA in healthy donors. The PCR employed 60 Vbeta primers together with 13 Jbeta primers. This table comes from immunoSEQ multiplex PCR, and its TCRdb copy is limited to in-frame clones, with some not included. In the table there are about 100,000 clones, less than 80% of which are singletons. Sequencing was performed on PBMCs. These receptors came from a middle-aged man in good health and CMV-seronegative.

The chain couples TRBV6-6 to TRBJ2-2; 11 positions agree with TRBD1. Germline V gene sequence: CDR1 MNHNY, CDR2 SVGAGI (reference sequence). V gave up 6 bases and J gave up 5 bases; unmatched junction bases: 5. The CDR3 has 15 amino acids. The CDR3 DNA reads TGTGCCAGCAGAAAGGGGACAGGGGGGACCGGGGAGCTGTTTTTT. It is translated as CASRKGTGGTGELFF.

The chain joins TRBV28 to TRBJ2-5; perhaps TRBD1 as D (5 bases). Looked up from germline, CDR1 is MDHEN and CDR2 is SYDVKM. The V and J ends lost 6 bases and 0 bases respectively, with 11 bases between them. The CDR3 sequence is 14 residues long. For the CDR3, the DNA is TGTGCCAGCAGGACAGTAAGGTACCAAGAGACCCAGTACTTC. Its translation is CASRTVRYQETQYF.

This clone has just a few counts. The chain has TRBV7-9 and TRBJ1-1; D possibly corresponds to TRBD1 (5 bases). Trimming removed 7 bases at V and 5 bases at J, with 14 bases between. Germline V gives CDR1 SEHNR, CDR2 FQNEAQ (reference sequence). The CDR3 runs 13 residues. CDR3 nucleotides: TGTGCCAGCACCACCGGGGGAAGAACTGAAGCTTTCTTT. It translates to CASTTGGRTEAFF.

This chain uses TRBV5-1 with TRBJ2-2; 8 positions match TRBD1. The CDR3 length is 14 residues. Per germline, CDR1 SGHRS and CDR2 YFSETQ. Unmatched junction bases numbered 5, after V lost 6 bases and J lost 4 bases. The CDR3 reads CASTGTGFTGELFF. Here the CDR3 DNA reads TGCGCCAGCACCGGGACAGGATTCACCGGGGAGCTGTTTTTT.

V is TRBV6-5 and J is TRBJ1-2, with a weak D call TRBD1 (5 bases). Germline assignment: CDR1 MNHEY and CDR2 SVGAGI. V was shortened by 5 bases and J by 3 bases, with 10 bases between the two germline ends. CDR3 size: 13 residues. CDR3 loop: CASSPGGDYGYTF. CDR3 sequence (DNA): TGTGCCAGCAGTCCCGGGGGGGACTATGGCTACACCTTC.

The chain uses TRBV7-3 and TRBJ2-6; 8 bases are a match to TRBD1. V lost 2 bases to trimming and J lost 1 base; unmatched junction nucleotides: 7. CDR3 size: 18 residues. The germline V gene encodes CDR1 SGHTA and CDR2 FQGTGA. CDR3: CASSLWAGGFSGANVLTF. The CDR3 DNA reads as TGTGCCAGCAGCTTATGGGCAGGGGGCTTTTCTGGGGCCAACGTCCTGACTTTC.

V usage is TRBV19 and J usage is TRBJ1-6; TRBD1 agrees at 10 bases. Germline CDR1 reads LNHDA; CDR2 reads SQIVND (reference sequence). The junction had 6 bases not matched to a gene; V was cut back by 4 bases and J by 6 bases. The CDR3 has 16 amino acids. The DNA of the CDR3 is TGTGCCAGTAGTACAAAGGGACAGGGGTTTAATTCACCCCTCCACTTT. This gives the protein CASSTKGQGFNSPLHF.

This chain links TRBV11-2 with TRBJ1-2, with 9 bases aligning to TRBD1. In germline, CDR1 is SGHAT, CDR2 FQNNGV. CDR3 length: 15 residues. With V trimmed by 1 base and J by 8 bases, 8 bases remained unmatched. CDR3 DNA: TGTGCCAGCAGCTTAGGACCGGGACAGGGAGGAGGCTACACCTTC. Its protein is CASSLGPGQGGGYTF.

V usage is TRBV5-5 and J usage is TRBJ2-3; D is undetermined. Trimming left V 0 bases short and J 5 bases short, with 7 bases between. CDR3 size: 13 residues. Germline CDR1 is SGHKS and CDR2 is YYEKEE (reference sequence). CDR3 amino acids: CASSLGSVDTQYF. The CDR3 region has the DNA TGTGCCAGCAGCTTGGGTTCGGTAGATACGCAGTATTTT.

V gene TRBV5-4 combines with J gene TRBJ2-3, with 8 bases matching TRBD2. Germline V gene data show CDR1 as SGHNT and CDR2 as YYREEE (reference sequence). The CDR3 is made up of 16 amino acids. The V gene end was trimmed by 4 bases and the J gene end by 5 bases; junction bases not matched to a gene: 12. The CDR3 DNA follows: TGTGCCAGCAGCCGGTCCACGGGGGGGTGGGGAGATACGCAGTATTTT. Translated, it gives CASSRSTGGWGDTQYF.

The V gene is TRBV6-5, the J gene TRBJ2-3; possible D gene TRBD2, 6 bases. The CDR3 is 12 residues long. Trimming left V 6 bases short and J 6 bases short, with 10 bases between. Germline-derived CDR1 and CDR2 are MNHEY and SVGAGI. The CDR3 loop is CASRGLGDTQYF. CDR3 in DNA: TGTGCCAGCAGGGGACTTGGGGATACGCAGTATTTT.

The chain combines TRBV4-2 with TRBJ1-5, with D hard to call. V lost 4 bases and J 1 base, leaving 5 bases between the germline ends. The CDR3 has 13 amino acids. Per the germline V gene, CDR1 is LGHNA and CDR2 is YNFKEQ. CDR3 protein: CASSPQSNQPQHF. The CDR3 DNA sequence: TGTGCCAGCAGCCCTCAGAGCAATCAGCCCCAGCATTTT.

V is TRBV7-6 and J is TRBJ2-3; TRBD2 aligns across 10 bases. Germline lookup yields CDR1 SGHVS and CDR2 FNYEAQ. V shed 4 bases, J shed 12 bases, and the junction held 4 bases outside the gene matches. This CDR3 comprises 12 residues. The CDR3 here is CASSSSGGPQYF. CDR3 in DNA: TGTGCCAGCAGCTCTAGCGGGGGCCCACAGTATTTT.

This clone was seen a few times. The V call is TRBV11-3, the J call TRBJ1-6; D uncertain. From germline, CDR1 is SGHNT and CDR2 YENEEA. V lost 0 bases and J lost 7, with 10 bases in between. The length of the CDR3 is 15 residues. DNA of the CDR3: TGTGCCAGCAGCTTAGAATCCGGGAGCAATTCACCCCTCCACTTT. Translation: CASSLESGSNSPLHF.

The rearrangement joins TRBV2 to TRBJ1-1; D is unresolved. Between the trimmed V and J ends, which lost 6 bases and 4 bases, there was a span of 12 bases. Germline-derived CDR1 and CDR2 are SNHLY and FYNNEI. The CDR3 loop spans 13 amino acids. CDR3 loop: CASSPDFLTEAFF. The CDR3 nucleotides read TGTGCCAGCAGCCCGGACTTTCTCACTGAAGCTTTCTTT.

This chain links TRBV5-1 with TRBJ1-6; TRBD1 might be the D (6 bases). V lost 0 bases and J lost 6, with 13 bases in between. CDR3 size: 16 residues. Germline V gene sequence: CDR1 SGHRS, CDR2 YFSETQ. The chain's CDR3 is CASSLERSRGNSPLHF. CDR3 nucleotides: TGCGCCAGCAGCTTGGAAAGGAGCAGGGGTAATTCACCCCTCCACTTT.

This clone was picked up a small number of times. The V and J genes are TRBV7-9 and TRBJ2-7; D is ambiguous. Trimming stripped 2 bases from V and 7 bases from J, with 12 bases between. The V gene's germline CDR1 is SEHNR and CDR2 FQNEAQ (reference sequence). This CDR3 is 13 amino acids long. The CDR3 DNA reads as TGTGCCAGCAGCTTATCTAGTCCCGGGGAGCAGTACTTC. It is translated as CASSLSSPGEQYF.

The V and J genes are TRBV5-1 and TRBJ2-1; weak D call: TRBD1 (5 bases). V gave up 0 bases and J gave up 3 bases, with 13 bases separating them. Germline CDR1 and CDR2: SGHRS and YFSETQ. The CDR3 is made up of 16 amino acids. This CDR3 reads CASSLVQGRNYNEQFF. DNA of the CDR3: TGCGCCAGCAGCTTGGTTCAGGGTCGGAACTACAATGAGCAGTTCTTC.

CDR3 DNA sequence: TGTGCCATCAGTGACCCGACTTGGACTAGCGGGGCCACAGATACGCAGTATTTT. Its translation: CAISDPTWTSGATDTQYF. This rearrangement joins TRBV10-3 to TRBJ2-3, with TRBD2 matching 12 bases. Looked up from germline, CDR1 is ENHRY and CDR2 is SYGVKD. The CDR3 runs 18 residues. V trimming: 3 bases; J trimming: 2 bases; junction bases outside the gene matches: 9.

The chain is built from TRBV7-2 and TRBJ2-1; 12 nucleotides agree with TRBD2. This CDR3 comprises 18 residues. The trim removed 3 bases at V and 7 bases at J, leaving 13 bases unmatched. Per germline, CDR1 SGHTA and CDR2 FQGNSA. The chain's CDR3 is CASSFLGLAGGLGNEQFF. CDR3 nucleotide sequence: TGTGCCAGCAGCTTTTTGGGGCTAGCGGGGGGGCTAGGAAATGAGCAGTTCTTC.

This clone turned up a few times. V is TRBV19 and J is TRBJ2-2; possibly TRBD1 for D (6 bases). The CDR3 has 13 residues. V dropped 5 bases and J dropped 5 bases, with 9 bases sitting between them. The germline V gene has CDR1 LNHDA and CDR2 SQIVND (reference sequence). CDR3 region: CASSSQGTGELFF. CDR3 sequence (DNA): TGTGCCAGTAGTTCACAGGGAACCGGGGAGCTGTTTTTT.

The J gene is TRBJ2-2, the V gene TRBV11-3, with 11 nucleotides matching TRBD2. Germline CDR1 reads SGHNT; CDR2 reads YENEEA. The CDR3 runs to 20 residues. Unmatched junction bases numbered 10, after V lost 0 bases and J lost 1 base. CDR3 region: CASSLDRWLAGGRNTGELFF. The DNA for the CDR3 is TGTGCCAGCAGCTTAGATCGATGGCTAGCGGGGGGTCGGAACACCGGGGAGCTGTTTTTT.

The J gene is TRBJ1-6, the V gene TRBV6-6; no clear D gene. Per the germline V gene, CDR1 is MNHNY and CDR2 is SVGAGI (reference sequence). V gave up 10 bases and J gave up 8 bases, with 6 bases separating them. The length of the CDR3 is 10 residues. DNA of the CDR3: TGTGCCACCGTCTATTCACCCCTCCACTTT. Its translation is CATVYSPLHF.

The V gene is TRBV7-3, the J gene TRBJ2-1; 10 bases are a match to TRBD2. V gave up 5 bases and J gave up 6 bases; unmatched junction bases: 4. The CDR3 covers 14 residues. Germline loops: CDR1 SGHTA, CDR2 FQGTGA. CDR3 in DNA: TGTGCCAGCAGCCAAAGCGGGGGGGCCAATGAGCAGTTCTTC. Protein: CASSQSGGANEQFF.

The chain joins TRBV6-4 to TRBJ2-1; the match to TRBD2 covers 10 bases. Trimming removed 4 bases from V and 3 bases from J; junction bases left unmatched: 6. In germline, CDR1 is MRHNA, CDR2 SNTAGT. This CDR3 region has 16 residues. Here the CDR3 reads CASSVRLAGGYNEQFF. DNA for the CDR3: TGTGCCAGCAGTGTACGACTAGCGGGTGGCTACAATGAGCAGTTCTTC.

In DNA form, the CDR3 reads TGTGCCAGCAGTGTACGAGAGAACACTGAAGCTTTCTTT. Its protein product is CASSVRENTEAFF. The chain links TRBV6-1 to TRBJ1-1; D gene unclear. Germline lookup yields CDR1 MNHNS and CDR2 SASEGT. V lost 4 bases and J lost 1, with 7 bases in between. The CDR3 is 13 residues long.